This T cell receptor beta chain was profiled in a study of long-term antiretroviral therapy in people with HIV. The immunoSEQ assay was v3.0, run at survey level. Measured with immunoSEQ multiplex PCR; TCRdb has only the in-frame clones, and not every one. The data contain roughly 40,000 clones, around 85% of them singletons. To note about this clone: Its antigen is unknown.

In germline, CDR1 is SGHNT, CDR2 YENEEA. The CDR3 length is 14 residues. The germline V and J ends were trimmed by 2 bases and 2 bases, with 10 bases remaining between them. Overall study findings and caveats: Possibly under older ART regimens, blood was drawn between about 2004 and 2018.

The material was unsorted PBMCs, obtained 3.1 years after starting antiretroviral therapy. This receptor was taken from a woman in her forties or fifties with HIV. The chain carries TRBV11-3 and TRBJ2-7; tentatively, D is TRBD1 (6 bases). CDR3 coding DNA: TGTGCCAGCAGCTTATCAGGGGCCGCCTACGAGCAGTACTTC. Residues: CASSLSGAAYEQYF.